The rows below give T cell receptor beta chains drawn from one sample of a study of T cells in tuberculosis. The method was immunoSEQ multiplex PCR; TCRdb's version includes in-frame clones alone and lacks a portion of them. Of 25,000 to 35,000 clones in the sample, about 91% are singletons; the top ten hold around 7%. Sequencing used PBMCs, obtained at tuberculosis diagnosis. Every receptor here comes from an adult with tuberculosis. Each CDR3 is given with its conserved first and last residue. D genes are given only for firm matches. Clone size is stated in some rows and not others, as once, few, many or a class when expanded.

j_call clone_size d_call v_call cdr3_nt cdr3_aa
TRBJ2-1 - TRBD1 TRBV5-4 TGTGCCAGCAGCGGGTCAGGGGGCGCTTTCAATGAGCAGTTCTTC CASSGSGGAFNEQFF
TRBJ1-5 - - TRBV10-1 TGCGCCGGCCAAGATCAGCCCCAGCATTTT CAGQDQPQHF
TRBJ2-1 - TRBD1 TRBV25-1 TGTGCCAGCATAGGGACAGGGAGGGGCAATGAGCAGTTCTTC CASIGTGRGNEQFF
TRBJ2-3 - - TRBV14 TGTGCCAGCAGACTAAGCGGCACAGATACGCAGTATTTT CASRLSGTDTQYF
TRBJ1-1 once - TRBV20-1 TGCAGTGCGACGACAAACGAAGCTTTCTTT CSATTNEAFF
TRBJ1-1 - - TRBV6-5 TGTGCCAGCAGTTATAAGTCAGGGTACACTGAAGCTTTCTTT CASSYKSGYTEAFF
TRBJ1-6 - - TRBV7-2 TGTGCCAGCAGCTTGGGTTCAGGGGCAGGGTCACCCCTCCACTTT CASSLGSGAGSPLHF
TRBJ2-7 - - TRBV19 TGTGCCAGTAGTACCGGGACTCCCTTTTTCGACGAGCAGTACTTC CASSTGTPFFDEQYF
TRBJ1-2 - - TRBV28 TGTGCCAGCATTTACGGGGGACCGGGCGACTATGGCTACACCTTC CASIYGGPGDYGYTF
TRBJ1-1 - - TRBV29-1 TGCAGCGTCGTCCAGGGGAGTAACACTGAAGCTTTCTTT CSVVQGSNTEAFF
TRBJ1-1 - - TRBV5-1 TGCGCCAGCAGAGGGGAAGGGCAAGCTTTCTTT CASRGEGQAFF
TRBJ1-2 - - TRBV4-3 TGCGCCAGCAGCCAAGACTATCAGGGAAACTATGGCTACACCTTC CASSQDYQGNYGYTF
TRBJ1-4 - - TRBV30 TGTGCCTGGAGGGATCGGACAGATTACAATGAAAAACTGTTTTTT CAWRDRTDYNEKLFF
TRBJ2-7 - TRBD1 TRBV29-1 TGCAGCGTTGCCAGAGGACAGGACGCAGCCAACTACGAGCAGTACTTC CSVARGQDAANYEQYF
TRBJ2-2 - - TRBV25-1 TGTGCCAGCAGTGAACCCCTACCGAACACCGGGGAGCTGTTTTTT CASSEPLPNTGELFF
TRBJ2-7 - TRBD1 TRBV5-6 TGTGCCAGCAGCCCGGCGGGGACAGGACCCTACGAGCAGTACTTC CASSPAGTGPYEQYF
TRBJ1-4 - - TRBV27 TGTGCCAGCAGGGGGGCAGGGTCTAATGAAAAACTGTTTTTT CASRGAGSNEKLFF
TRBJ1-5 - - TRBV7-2 TGTGCCAGCAGCTTAGTCCTGGGAGGCAATCAGCCCCAGCATTTT CASSLVLGGNQPQHF
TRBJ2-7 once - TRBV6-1 TGTGCCAGCAGTATACTCGTTCAGGGGGGCCACGAGCAGTACTTC CASSILVQGGHEQYF
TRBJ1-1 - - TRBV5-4 TGTGCCAGCAGCTTCGACACAAACACTGAAGCTTTCTTT CASSFDTNTEAFF
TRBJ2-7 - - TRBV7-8 TGTGCCAGCAGCTTAGGGGGCTACGTGGACCGTCTGTACTTC CASSLGGYVDRLYF
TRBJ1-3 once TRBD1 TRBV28 TGTGCCAGCAGTCGACAGGGGCCTGGAAACACCATATATTTT CASSRQGPGNTIYF
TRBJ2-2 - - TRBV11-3 TGTGCCAGTAGTGTTGGGCCCATCGGGGAGCTGTTTTTT CASSVGPIGELFF
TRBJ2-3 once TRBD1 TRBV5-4 TGTGCCAGCAGCTCACAGGGGATGGGCACAGATACGCAGTATTTT CASSSQGMGTDTQYF
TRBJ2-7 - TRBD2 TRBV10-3 TGTGCCATCAGCCCTCTCGGGACTAGCGTCGACGAGCAGTACTTC CAISPLGTSVDEQYF
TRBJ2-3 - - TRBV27 TGTGCCAGCAGTATATTCCCCGGCACAGATACGCAGTATTTT CASSIFPGTDTQYF
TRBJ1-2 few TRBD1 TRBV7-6 TGTGCCAGCAGCGTGACAGGGATGATCGGCTACACCTTC CASSVTGMIGYTF
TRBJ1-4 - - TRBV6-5 TGTGCCAGCAGTTATGGGACATATGCTCAACTGTTTTTT CASSYGTYAQLFF
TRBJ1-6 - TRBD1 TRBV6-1 TGTGCCAGCAGGGACAGGGTCGATAATTCACCCCTCCACTTT CASRDRVDNSPLHF
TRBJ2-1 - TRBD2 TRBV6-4 TGTGCCAGCAGTGACGGCGGGGGGTCCTACAATGAGCAGTTCTTC CASSDGGGSYNEQFF
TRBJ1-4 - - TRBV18 TGTGCCAGCTCACCACATACAGGCGCCCCTAATGAAAAACTGTTTTTT CASSPHTGAPNEKLFF
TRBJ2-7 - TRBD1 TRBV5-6 TGTGCCAGCAGTTTGACGCAGAGTAGGACAGGGTCCTACGAGCAGTACTTC CASSLTQSRTGSYEQYF
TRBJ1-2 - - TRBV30 TGTGCCTGGAGTGCCCAACAAAACTATGGCTACACCTTC CAWSAQQNYGYTF
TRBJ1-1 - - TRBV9 TGTGCCAGCAGCGCTTGGACTCTAAACACTGAAGCTTTCTTT CASSAWTLNTEAFF
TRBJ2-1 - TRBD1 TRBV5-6 TGTGCCAGCAGACATAAAAGGAACAGGGGCAATGAGCAGTTCTTC CASRHKRNRGNEQFF